This T cell receptor (beta chain) was documented in a study of OX40 agonist ivuxolimab in advanced cancers. Sequencing used immunoSEQ multiplex PCR; TCRdb keeps in-frame clones, though not all of them. The sample holds fewer than 100,000 clones; 70% to 85% are singletons and the top ten take around 0.45%. J lost 0 bases, V lost 7 bases, and 2 bases had no gene match. The CDR3 loop spans 14 amino acids. The germline V gene has CDR1 WNHNN and CDR2 SYGVQD (reference sequence). The sequencing used CD4+ or CD8+ T cells sorted from blood, collected in a trial of the OX40 agonist ivuxolimab. This TCR was sampled from an adult with an advanced solid tumor such as melanoma, head and neck, liver or kidney cancer. The chain links TRBV10-1 to TRBJ2-2, with 7 nucleotides matching TRBD1. CDR3 sequence (DNA): TGCGCCAGCACCCAGGGGGCGAACACCGGGGAGCTGTTTTTT. This encodes CASTQGANTGELFF.